These 30 T cell receptor beta chains originate from one sample sequenced in a study of early T cells in non-severe SARS-CoV-2 infection. In TCRdb, the 5' RACE reads were re-called with MiXCR into one record per CDR3 protein. Of tens of thousands of distinct CDR3 sequences in the sample, approximately 10% are singletons; the top ten hold more than 10%. What was sequenced was whole blood. The receptors here all came from an adult who was a healthcare worker with PCR-confirmed SARS-CoV-2 infection or an uninfected control (not recorded which).

Many counts were recorded for this clonotype. The chain recombines TRBV4-2 with TRBJ2-7, with D perhaps TRBD1 or TRBD2 (5 bases each). V was shortened by 4 bases and J by 6 bases, with 19 bases between the two germline ends. In germline, CDR1 is LGHNA, CDR2 YNFKEQ. CDR3 size: 15 residues. As DNA, the CDR3 is TGTGCCAGCAGCCTACCCGGGACGGACCCGACCGAGCAGTACTTC. This translates into CASSLPGTDPTEQYF.

This clonotype appeared many times. This chain connects TRBV20-1 to TRBJ2-7, with D perhaps TRBD1 (6 bases). With 5 bases removed from V and 5 bases from J, the gap between germline ends came to 16 bases. The CDR3 is 13 amino acids. Germline CDR1 is DFQATT and CDR2 is SNEGSKA (reference sequence). For the CDR3, the DNA is TGCAGTGCTTCTCCCGGGACATTAAACGAGCAGTACTTC. Protein product: CSASPGTLNEQYF.

This clonotype was observed many times. The V gene is TRBV20-1, the J gene TRBJ2-7, with 9 bases aligning to TRBD2. The trim removed 6 bases at V and 4 bases at J, leaving 19 bases unmatched. The germline CDR1 and CDR2 sequences are DFQATT and SNEGSKA (reference sequence). The CDR3 totals 17 residues. The CDR3 sequence is CSARSPGLAGNLYEQYF. CDR3 nucleotides: TGCAGTGCCCGATCCCCTGGTCTAGCGGGGAACCTATACGAGCAGTACTTC.

CDR3 DNA sequence: TGTGCCAGTCAACGGGACTACGAGCAGTACTTC. Protein: CASQRDYEQYF. The chain employs TRBV6-5 and TRBJ2-7; tentatively, D is TRBD2 (5 bases). V was clipped by 9 bases and J by 3 bases, with 9 bases between them. This CDR3 is built from 11 residues. CDR1 and CDR2 (germline): MNHEY, SVGAGI.

In nucleotides, the CDR3 is TGTGCCAGCAGTTTCAACAGGAACACTGAAGCTTTCTTT. It specifies CASSFNRNTEAFF. The rearrangement links TRBV12-3 or TRBV12-4 to TRBJ1-1; no clear D gene. The V end was cut by 3 bases, the J end by 1 base, with 6 bases between. The CDR3 spans 13 residues.

In its sample, this clonotype was seen many times. V is TRBV2 and J is TRBJ1-2, with TRBD1 matching over 7 bases. With 4 bases clipped from V and 4 bases from J, the junction kept 9 bases outside the gene matches. The CDR3 has 15 amino acids. Per germline, CDR1 SNHLY and CDR2 FYNNEI. The CDR3 reads CASSVKAGQPYGYTF. CDR3 bases: TGTGCCAGCAGTGTAAAGGCGGGACAGCCCTATGGCTACACCTTC.

This clonotype came up a few times. A read error may be the cause here, since a much bigger clone is one base away. The chain carries TRBV30 and TRBJ1-6; TRBD1 aligns across 7 bases. The CDR3 spans 14 residues. Germline CDR1 is GTSNPN and CDR2 is SVGIG (reference sequence). The chain's CDR3 is CAWSAGQDNPPLHF. For the CDR3, the DNA is TGTGCCTGGAGTGCCGGACAGGATAATCCACCCCTCCACTTT.

This rearrangement joins TRBV3-1 to TRBJ1-6; a possible D gene is TRBD1 (5 bases). V lost 1 base and J 9 bases, leaving 10 bases between the germline ends. The germline V gene encodes CDR1 LGHDT and CDR2 YNNKEL (reference sequence). The CDR3 spans 14 residues. The CDR3 loop reads CASSQAGRVSPLHF. For the CDR3, the DNA is TGTGCCAGCAGCCAAGCGGGACGTGTTTCACCCCTCCACTTT.

The chain uses TRBV3-1 and TRBJ2-3; 13 positions match TRBD2. The CDR3 is 18 residues long. Germline loops: CDR1 LGHDT, CDR2 YNNKEL (reference sequence). V lost 2 bases to trimming and J lost 0 bases; unmatched junction nucleotides: 5. CDR3 coding DNA: TGTGCCAGCAGCCAAAGGGGGACTAGCGGGGTGAGCACAGATACGCAGTATTTT. Its protein is CASSQRGTSGVSTDTQYF.

The table lists this clonotype with many counts. V and J are TRBV29-1 and TRBJ1-1; TRBD1 matches at 7 bases. This CDR3 contains 12 residues. Germline CDR1 is SQVTM and CDR2 is ANQGSEA. The junction had 5 bases not matched to a gene; V was cut back by 6 bases and J by 4 bases. The CDR3 sequence is CSVITGVTEAFF. In DNA, the CDR3 is TGCAGCGTCATCACAGGGGTCACTGAAGCTTTCTTT.

In this sample, this clonotype turned up a few times. This sequence joins TRBV11-1 and TRBJ1-1, with D perhaps TRBD1 (6 bases). The CDR3 has 14 residues. Germline lookup yields CDR1 SGHAT and CDR2 FQDESV (reference sequence). V lost 5 bases, J lost 9 bases, and 19 bases lay in between. The CDR3 region is CASSTGTPGRKAFF. The CDR3 region has the DNA TGTGCCAGCAGCACCGGGACACCGGGACGGAAAGCTTTCTTT.

This clonotype was seen more than once but under ten times. The rearrangement uses TRBV24-1 and TRBJ1-5; D unclear. Germline CDR1 KGHDR, CDR2 SFDVKD. The CDR3 has 13 residues. Between the trimmed V and J ends, which lost 4 bases and 7 bases, there was a span of 10 bases. DNA of the CDR3: TGTGCCACCAGTGAGGATGGGATACAGCCCCAGCATTTT. Translation gives CATSEDGIQPQHF.

This clonotype showed up just once. The rearrangement joins TRBV28 to TRBJ1-1; D gene uncertain. Germline V lookup: CDR1 MDHEN, CDR2 SYDVKM. This CDR3 spans 12 amino acids. V was trimmed by 4 bases and J by 2 bases, leaving 5 bases between them. In DNA form, the CDR3 reads TGTGCCAGCAGTTCAGCTAACACTGAAGCTTTCTTT. This encodes CASSSANTEAFF.

This clonotype has ten or more counts. This chain connects TRBV19 to TRBJ2-1; tentative D call: TRBD2 (5 bases). With 1 base removed from V and 0 bases from J, the gap between germline ends came to 10 bases. Germline CDR1 reads LNHDA; CDR2 reads SQIVND (reference sequence). CDR3 size: 16 residues. The CDR3 DNA sequence: TGTGCCAGTAGTATAGCGACGGGAACCTCCTACAATGAGCAGTTCTTC. Its protein is CASSIATGTSYNEQFF. Looking up the rest from reference TRBV19 and TRBJ2-1 gives the full variable domain: DGGITQSPKYLFRKEGQNVTLSCEQNLNHDAMYWYRQDPGQGLRLIYYSQIVNDFQKGDIAEGYSVSREKKESFPLTVTSAQKNPTAFYLCASSIATGTSYNEQFFGPGTRLTVL.

There are a few counts of this clonotype. This chain connects TRBV5-1 to TRBJ2-3, with 8 nucleotides matching TRBD2. The CDR3 consists of 18 residues. Unmatched junction bases numbered 11, after V lost 0 bases and J lost 2 bases. Germline CDR1 reads SGHRS; CDR2 reads YFSETQ. The CDR3 nucleotides are TGCGCCAGCAGCTTGGTTTCCCGGACTAGCACTTCCACAGATACGCAGTATTTT. It codes for CASSLVSRTSTSTDTQYF.

This clonotype was counted at least ten times. V usage is TRBV11-2 and J usage is TRBJ2-7; a possible D gene is TRBD1 (6 bases). From germline, CDR1 is SGHAT and CDR2 FQNNGV. Trimming pared 6 bases from V and 10 bases from J, leaving 16 bases between. This CDR3 is built from 12 residues. The CDR3, as DNA: TGTGCCAGCAGTTCAGGGGTGAAGGCTCAGTACTTC. Amino acids: CASSSGVKAQYF.

In this sample, this clonotype turned up many times. This chain connects TRBV10-3 to TRBJ2-5; either TRBD1 or TRBD2 may fit D (6 bases each). Trimming pared 7 bases from V and 2 bases from J, leaving 17 bases between. CDR3 length: 15 amino acids. In germline, CDR1 is ENHRY, CDR2 SYGVKD. CDR3 in DNA: TGTGCCATCAAGATCGGGGGCGGAGGACAAGAGACCCAGTACTTC. As protein: CAIKIGGGGQETQYF.

This clonotype was observed many times. The chain uses TRBV12-2 and TRBJ1-1. TRBV12-2 is noted as a pseudogene. The CDR3 runs 14 residues. CDR3 DNA sequence: TGTGCAAGTCGACAGGAGGGGAGGAACACTGAAGCTTTCTTT. It is translated as CASRQEGRNTEAFF.

Only a few counts were recorded for this clonotype. The V call is TRBV28, the J call TRBJ1-4; 7 positions match TRBD1. The germline gives CDR1 MDHEN, CDR2 SYDVKM. J lost 7 bases, V lost 6 bases, and 14 bases had no gene match. The CDR3 loop spans 16 amino acids. CDR3 sequence (DNA): TGTGCCAGCAGCCCCCTTGGTGACAGGGCGGGTGAAAAACTGTTTTTT. Encoded protein: CASSPLGDRAGEKLFF.

This clonotype was recorded a few times. The CDR3 sequence: CASSWSGGGTDTQYF. Here the CDR3 DNA reads TGTGCCAGCAGTTGGAGCGGGGGAGGCACAGATACGCAGTATTTT. The chain employs TRBV28 and TRBJ2-3, with 8 bases matching TRBD2. The germline CDR1 and CDR2 sequences are MDHEN and SYDVKM. The CDR3 is 15 residues long. Trimming removed 4 bases from V and 1 base from J; junction bases left unmatched: 4.

This clonotype has a count of ten or more. This chain joins TRBV29-1 and TRBJ2-3; TRBD1 is a possible D gene (6 bases). CDR1 is SQVTM, CDR2 ANQGSEA, per germline. V lost 6 bases and J 0 bases, leaving 13 bases between the germline ends. The CDR3 is 14 residues long. The CDR3 bases are TGCAGCGTGGGACAATCCTCTAGCACAGATACGCAGTATTTT. Translation: CSVGQSSSTDTQYF.

This clonotype came up many times. The rearrangement uses TRBV11-2 and TRBJ2-7; unclear D gene. Between the trimmed V and J ends, which lost 5 bases and 1 base, there was a span of 18 bases. Germline loops: CDR1 SGHAT, CDR2 FQNNGV. This CDR3 is built from 16 residues. The CDR3 sequence: CASSTILKTDSYEQYF. In DNA form, the CDR3 reads TGTGCCAGCAGCACCATCCTAAAGACCGATTCCTACGAGCAGTACTTC.

Ten or more counts support this clonotype. The rearrangement joins TRBV20-1 to TRBJ1-1; no reliable D call. V shed 7 bases and J shed 0 bases, with 21 bases lying between them. Germline loops: CDR1 DFQATT, CDR2 SNEGSKA (reference sequence). The CDR3 sequence is 16 residues long. CDR3 nucleotides: TGCAGTGTCAACCCTCCGAGGCTGAAAATGAACACTGAAGCTTTCTTT. Its translation: CSVNPPRLKMNTEAFF.

This clonotype was picked up many times. The rearrangement joins TRBV4-1 to TRBJ1-2, with 7 positions matching TRBD1. V was clipped by 2 bases and J by 4 bases; unmatched bases: 10. The CDR3 runs to 16 residues. The germline CDR1 and CDR2 sequences are MGHRA and YSYEKL. CDR3 region: CASSQFSAPGGYGYTF. CDR3 DNA: TGCGCCAGCAGCCAATTCTCCGCCCCAGGGGGCTATGGCTACACCTTC.

The chain recombines TRBV12-3 or TRBV12-4 with TRBJ1-4; D may be TRBD1 (5 bases). The CDR3 has 12 residues. V was shortened by 8 bases and J by 4 bases, with 8 bases between the two germline ends. CDR3 sequence: CASGTDNEKLFF. The CDR3 nucleotides read TGTGCCAGCGGGACGGATAATGAAAAACTGTTTTTT.

At least ten counts were recorded for this clonotype. The chain recombines TRBV20-1 with TRBJ2-7, with 7 nucleotides matching TRBD1. Trimming at V came to 0 bases and at J to 4 bases, leaving 9 bases not matched to a gene. The CDR3 consists of 15 residues. Per the germline V gene, CDR1 is DFQATT and CDR2 is SNEGSKA (reference sequence). CDR3 residues: CSARETLGGAYEQYF. The CDR3 nucleotides read TGCAGTGCTAGAGAAACCTTAGGGGGCGCTTACGAGCAGTACTTC.

In this sample, this clonotype turned up many times. The CDR3 is CAIARGADGEQFF. The CDR3, as DNA: TGTGCCATCGCGCGGGGGGCAGACGGTGAGCAGTTCTTC. V and J are TRBV10-3 and TRBJ2-1, with 8 bases matching TRBD2. The junction had 9 bases not matched to a gene; V was cut back by 8 bases and J by 9 bases. This CDR3 has 13 amino acids. Germline-derived CDR1 and CDR2 are ENHRY and SYGVKD.

This clonotype was seen ten or more times. The chain recombines TRBV5-6 with TRBJ1-6; D is unresolved. The CDR3 is 16 residues long. The germline gives CDR1 SGHDT, CDR2 YYEEEE. V was pared by 4 bases and J by 5 bases, with 16 bases between. CDR3 sequence reads: CASSPYWVGDNSPLHF. The CDR3 DNA sequence: TGTGCCAGCAGCCCGTATTGGGTTGGAGATAATTCACCCCTCCACTTT.

This clonotype was counted at least ten times. The V call is TRBV12-3 or TRBV12-4, the J call TRBJ1-4; D is ambiguous. The CDR3 is 12 residues long. The ends were cut back, 5 bases at V and 6 bases at J, with 7 bases in the middle. In DNA, the CDR3 is TGTGCCAGCAGTCGAACAGATGAAAAACTGTTTTTT. Residues: CASSRTDEKLFF.

This clonotype came up many times. This chain uses TRBV7-8 with TRBJ2-5, with 8 bases lining up with TRBD2. This CDR3 has 14 amino acids. The germline CDR1 and CDR2 sequences are SGHVS and FQNEAQ. J gave up 4 bases and V 0 bases, and 1 base lay outside the gene matches. CDR3 sequence (DNA): TGTGCCAGCAGCTTAGCGCGGGGGGCAGAGACCCAGTACTTC. It codes for CASSLARGAETQYF. The variable domain in full, completed from reference TRBV7-8 and TRBJ2-5, reads GAGVSQSPRYKVAKRGQDVALRCDPISGHVSLFWYQQALGQGPEFLTYFQNEAQLDKSGLPSDRFFAERPEGSVSTLKIQRTQQEDSAVYLCASSLARGAETQYFGPGTRLLVL.